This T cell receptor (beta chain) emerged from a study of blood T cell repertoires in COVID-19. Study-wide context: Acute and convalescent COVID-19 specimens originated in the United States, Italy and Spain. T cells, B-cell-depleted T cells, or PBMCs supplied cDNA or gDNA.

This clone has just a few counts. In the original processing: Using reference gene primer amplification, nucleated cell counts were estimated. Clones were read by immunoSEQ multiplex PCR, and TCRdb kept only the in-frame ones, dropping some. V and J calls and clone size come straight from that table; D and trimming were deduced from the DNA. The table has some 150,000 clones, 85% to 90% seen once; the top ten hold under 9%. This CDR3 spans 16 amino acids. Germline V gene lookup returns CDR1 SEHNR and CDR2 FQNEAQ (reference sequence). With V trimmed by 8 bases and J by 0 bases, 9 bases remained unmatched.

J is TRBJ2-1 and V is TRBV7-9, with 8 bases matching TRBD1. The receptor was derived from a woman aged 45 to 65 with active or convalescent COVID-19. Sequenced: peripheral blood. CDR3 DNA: TGTGCCAGCCGACCCCGGACAGGGCGCTCCTACAATGAGCAGTTCTTC. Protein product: CASRPRTGRSYNEQFF.